This T cell receptor beta chain was identified during a study of OX40 agonist ivuxolimab in advanced cancers. Background on the whole study: The costimulatory receptor OX40 (CD134) was targeted by ivuxolimab, a fully human IgG2 agonistic monoclonal antibody. A male proportion of roughly 80% and a mean age of approximately 62 years, ranging from roughly 23 to 90, were recorded for the dose-escalation cohort. The point of sequencing TCRbeta in the periphery was to test whether ivuxolimab changed TCR sequence diversity and drove clonal T-cell expansion. Partial responses occurred in three dose-escalation patients, of whom one had hepatocellular carcinoma and two had cutaneous melanoma. Intravenous ivuxolimab was administered to patients every 2 weeks at six dose levels: 0.01, 0.1, 0.3, 1.5, 3 and 10 mg/kg. Patients were allowed to have had prior anti-PD-1, anti-PD-L1 or anti-CTLA-4 therapy, and 30% to 40% of the dose-escalation patients had been treated with checkpoint inhibitors. Of the 50 to 55 patients in dose escalation, some 20 had hepatocellular carcinoma, some 15 had melanoma, 9 had renal cell carcinoma and 9 had head and neck cancer. The paper reports the monotherapy dose-escalation portion (N ≈ 50 patients) of the phase I ivuxolimab trial.

What the study reported, not specific to this receptor: After ivuxolimab, CD8+ T cells had more expanded clones than CD4+ T cells on average. At doses from 0.1 to 3.0 mg/kg, clonal expansion was seen in both CD4+ and CD8+ blood T cells between baseline and week 6. Low levels of normalized T-cell clonal expansion were also seen in some nonresponding patients. The antigen specificity of the peripheral T cells that underwent clonal expansion was not determined. In the 0.1-3.0 mg/kg groups, partial responders were among the patients with the lowest normalized peripheral clonal expansion, particularly in CD8+ T cells.

Patients with a history of autoimmune disease or receiving systemic immunosuppression were excluded from the trial. Peripheral blood for TCR sequencing was drawn from every dose cohort at baseline, at cycle 4 day 1 and at cycle 7 day 1. Samples came from an open-label, multicenter, first-in-human phase I dose-escalation trial of ivuxolimab. Adults with locally advanced or metastatic melanoma, renal cell carcinoma, hepatocellular carcinoma or head and neck squamous cell carcinoma were enrolled in the trial. CD4+ and CD8+ T cells were sorted separately from peripheral blood before TCR sequencing. Genomic DNA was extracted from sorted cells for sequencing of the TCRbeta CDR3 region. The immunoSEQ Assay was used for sequencing of TCRbeta CDR3 regions. TCRdb took over this immuneACCESS table, retaining in-frame rearrangements with V and J assigned. Such tables are incomplete; in checked studies, under half of the missing clones stem from an unresolved V gene, and the remainder is unexplained. The table for this sample lists almost 70,000 clones; approximately 80% of them were counted only once. The ten biggest clones cover 2% to 2.5% of the sample.

With respect to this clone: No antigen is known for it. Qualities for individual bases were not recorded, and no much larger clone is one base off.

Including the terminal cysteine and phenylalanine, the CDR3 comprises 16 residues. The entry retains the CDR3 DNA only, 48 bases that are in frame from base 1. CDR1 and CDR2 are drawn from the germline V gene: SNHLY, FYNNEI. Relative to germline, V is missing 6 bases and J is missing 1 base, with 6 bases of the junction outside any gene match. This sequence originates from an adult with an advanced solid tumor such as melanoma, head and neck, liver or kidney cancer. Recombination joined TRBV2 with TRBJ2-1, and 10 bases in between align with TRBD2. Sample: CD4+ or CD8+ T cells sorted from blood, taken in a trial of the OX40 agonist ivuxolimab. The sequence in DNA is TGTGCCAGCAGCTTGAGCGGGGGGGATTCCTACAATGAGCAGTTCTTC. Its protein product is CASSLSGGDSYNEQFF.